The 8 T cell receptor beta chains presented below share a single source sample, sequenced in a study of T cells after yellow fever vaccination. TCRdb reanalysed the 5' RACE reads using MiXCR and keeps one entry per CDR3 protein. The sample records about 300,000 distinct CDR3 sequences, approximately 10% being singletons. Sequencing used CD4+ T cells sorted from PBMCs, obtained 5 days after the yellow fever booster vaccination. All receptors derive from a man younger than 30 who received the YFV17D yellow fever vaccine.

V gene TRBV7-9 combines with J gene TRBJ2-3; 8 bases fit TRBD2. V gave up 2 bases and J gave up 2 bases; unmatched junction bases: 12. Germline CDR1 reads SEHNR; CDR2 reads FQNEAQ (reference sequence). CDR3 length equals 18 residues. The CDR3 spells CASSLFQFAGGLTDTQYF. DNA for the CDR3: TGTGCCAGCAGCTTATTCCAGTTCGCGGGGGGCCTCACAGATACGCAGTATTTT. The full variable domain, completed using reference TRBV7-9 and TRBJ2-3, is DTGVSQNPRHKITKRGQNVTFRCDPISEHNRLYWYRQTLGQGPEFLTYFQNEAQLEKSRLLSDRFSAERPKGSFSTLEIQRTEQGDSAMYLCASSLFQFAGGLTDTQYFGPGTRLTVL.

The chain combines TRBV5-5 with TRBJ2-1; D might be TRBD1 (5 bases). Germline V gene sequence: CDR1 SGHKS, CDR2 YYEKEE (reference sequence). The CDR3 totals 15 residues. V lost 1 base, J lost 5 bases, and 13 bases lay in between. The CDR3 nucleotides read TGTGCCAGCAGCTTGTGGGGCGGAATGAACAATGAGCAGTTCTTC. Residues: CASSLWGGMNNEQFF.

The sample holds a few counts of this clonotype. The chain links TRBV5-1 to TRBJ2-7, with TRBD1 matching over 8 bases. J lost 2 bases, V lost 4 bases, and 8 bases had no gene match. Germline CDR1 SGHRS, CDR2 YFSETQ. This CDR3 spans 15 amino acids. The CDR3: CASSPRQGSAYEQYF. The CDR3, as DNA: TGCGCCAGCAGCCCCCGACAGGGGAGCGCCTACGAGCAGTACTTC.

The sample holds a few counts of this clonotype. This chain links TRBV7-8 with TRBJ2-3; D perhaps matches TRBD2 (7 bases). V dropped 0 bases and J dropped 4 bases, with 14 bases sitting between them. The CDR3 is 16 residues long. CDR1 is SGHVS and CDR2 is FQNEAQ in the germline V gene. CDR3 nucleotides: TGTGCCAGCAGCTTAGCGAGGGGGGGCGGCGCAGATACGCAGTATTTT. This sequence encodes CASSLARGGGADTQYF. The whole variable domain, filled in from reference TRBV7-8 and TRBJ2-3, reads GAGVSQSPRYKVAKRGQDVALRCDPISGHVSLFWYQQALGQGPEFLTYFQNEAQLDKSGLPSDRFFAERPEGSVSTLKIQRTQQEDSAVYLCASSLARGGGADTQYFGPGTRLTVL.

The sample holds many counts of this clonotype. V is TRBV5-5 and J is TRBJ2-3, with 8 bases identical to TRBD2. The germline V gene has CDR1 SGHKS and CDR2 YYEKEE (reference sequence). CDR3 length: 16 amino acids. J was trimmed by 1 base and V by 4 bases; bases with no gene match: 8. CDR3 sequence (DNA): TGTGCCAGCAGCGGGTTAGCGGGGTCCGGCACAGATACGCAGTATTTT. Its protein is CASSGLAGSGTDTQYF.

The table lists this clonotype with a few counts. This chain uses TRBV3-1 with TRBJ2-1, with 10 bases fitting TRBD1. From germline, CDR1 is LGHDT and CDR2 YNNKEL (reference sequence). The ends lost 4 bases at V and 3 bases at J; junction bases unmatched: 3. The CDR3 extends over 15 amino acids. The CDR3 region is CASSRDRGLYNEQFF. CDR3 DNA: TGTGCCAGCAGCCGAGACAGGGGGCTCTACAATGAGCAGTTCTTC.

This clonotype has just a few counts. The rearrangement uses TRBV30 and TRBJ2-7, with D tentatively TRBD1 (5 bases). This CDR3 has 12 residues. Trimming removed 1 base at V and 5 bases at J, with 9 bases between. CDR1 and CDR2 from the germline V gene are GTSNPN and SVGIG (reference sequence). The CDR3 nucleotides are TGTGCCTGGAGTGCCCAACAGGACGAGCAGTACTTC. Translation gives CAWSAQQDEQYF.

This clonotype has a count of ten or more. The chain employs TRBV4-1 and TRBJ2-1; D not resolved. V was clipped by 2 bases and J by 2 bases, with 10 bases between them. From germline, CDR1 is MGHRA and CDR2 YSYEKL. This CDR3 region has 15 residues. DNA for the CDR3: TGCGCCAGCAGCCAAAGGGTAGTTGCCTACAATGAGCAGTTCTTC. Translating it yields CASSQRVVAYNEQFF.